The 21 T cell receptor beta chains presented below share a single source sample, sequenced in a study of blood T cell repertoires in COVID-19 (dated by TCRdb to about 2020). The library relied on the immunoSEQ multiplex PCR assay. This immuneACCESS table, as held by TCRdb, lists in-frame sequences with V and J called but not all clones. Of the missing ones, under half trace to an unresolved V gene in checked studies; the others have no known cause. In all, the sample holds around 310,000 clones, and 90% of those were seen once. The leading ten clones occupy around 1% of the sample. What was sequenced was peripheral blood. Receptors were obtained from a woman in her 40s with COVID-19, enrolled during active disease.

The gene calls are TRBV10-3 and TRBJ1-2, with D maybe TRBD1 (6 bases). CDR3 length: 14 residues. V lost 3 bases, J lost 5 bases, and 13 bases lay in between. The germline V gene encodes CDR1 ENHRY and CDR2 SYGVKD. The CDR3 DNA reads TGTGCCATCAGTGACTGGGAGGGGGATTATGGCTACACCTTC. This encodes CAISDWEGDYGYTF.

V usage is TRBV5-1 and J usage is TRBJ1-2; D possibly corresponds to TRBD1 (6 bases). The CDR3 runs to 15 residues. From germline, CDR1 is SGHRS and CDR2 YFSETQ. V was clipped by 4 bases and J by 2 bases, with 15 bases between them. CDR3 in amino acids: CASSPSGGGNYGYTF. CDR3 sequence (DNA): TGCGCCAGCAGCCCCTCGGGGGGGGGCAACTATGGCTACACCTTC.

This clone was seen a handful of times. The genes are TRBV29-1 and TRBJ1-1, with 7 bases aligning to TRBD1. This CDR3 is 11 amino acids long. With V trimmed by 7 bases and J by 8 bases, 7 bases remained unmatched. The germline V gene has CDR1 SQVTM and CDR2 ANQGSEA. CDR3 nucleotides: TGCAGCGCACTCCCGGGACAGGAAGCTTTCTTT. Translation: CSALPGQEAFF.

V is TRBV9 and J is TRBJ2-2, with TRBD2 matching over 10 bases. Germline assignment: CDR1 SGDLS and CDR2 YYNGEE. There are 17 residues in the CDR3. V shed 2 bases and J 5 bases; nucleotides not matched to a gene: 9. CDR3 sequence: CASSVGGLAGATGELFF. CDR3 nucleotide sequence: TGTGCCAGCAGCGTCGGCGGTCTAGCGGGGGCTACCGGGGAGCTGTTTTTT.

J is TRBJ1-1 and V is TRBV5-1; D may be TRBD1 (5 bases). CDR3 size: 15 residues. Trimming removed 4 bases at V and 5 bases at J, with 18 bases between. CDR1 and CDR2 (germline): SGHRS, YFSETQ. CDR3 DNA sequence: TGCGCCAGCAGCCCTCGAGTGGGGGGGAGTACTGAAGCTTTCTTT. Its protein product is CASSPRVGGSTEAFF. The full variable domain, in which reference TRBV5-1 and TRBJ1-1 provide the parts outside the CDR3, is KAGVTQTPRYLIKTRGQQVTLSCSPISGHRSVSWYQQTPGQGLQFLFEYFSETQRNKGNFPGRFSGRQFSNSRSEMNVSTLELGDSALYLCASSPRVGGSTEAFFGQGTRLTVV.

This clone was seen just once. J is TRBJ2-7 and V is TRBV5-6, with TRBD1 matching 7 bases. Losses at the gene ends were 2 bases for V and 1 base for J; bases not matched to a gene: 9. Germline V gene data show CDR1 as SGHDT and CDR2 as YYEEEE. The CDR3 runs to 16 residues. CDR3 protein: CASSLQGNKWSYEQYF. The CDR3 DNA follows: TGTGCCAGCAGCTTACAGGGGAATAAGTGGTCCTACGAGCAGTACTTC.

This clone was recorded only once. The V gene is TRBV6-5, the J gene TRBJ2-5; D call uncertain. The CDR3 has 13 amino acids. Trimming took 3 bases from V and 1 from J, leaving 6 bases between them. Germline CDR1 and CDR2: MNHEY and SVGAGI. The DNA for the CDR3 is TGTGCCAGCAGTTATACACCCCAAGAGACCCAGTACTTC. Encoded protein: CASSYTPQETQYF.

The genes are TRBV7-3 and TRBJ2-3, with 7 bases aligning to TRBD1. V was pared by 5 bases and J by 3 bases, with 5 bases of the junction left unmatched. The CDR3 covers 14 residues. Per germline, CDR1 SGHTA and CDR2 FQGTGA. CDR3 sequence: CASSTRDRTDTQYF. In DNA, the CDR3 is TGTGCCAGCAGCACCCGGGACAGAACAGATACGCAGTATTTT. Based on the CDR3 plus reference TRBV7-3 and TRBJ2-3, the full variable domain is GAGVSQTPSNKVTEKGKYVELRCDPISGHTALYWYRQSLGQGPEFLIYFQGTGAADDSGLPNDRFFAVRPEGSVSTLKIQRTERGDSAVYLCASSTRDRTDTQYFGPGTRLTVL.

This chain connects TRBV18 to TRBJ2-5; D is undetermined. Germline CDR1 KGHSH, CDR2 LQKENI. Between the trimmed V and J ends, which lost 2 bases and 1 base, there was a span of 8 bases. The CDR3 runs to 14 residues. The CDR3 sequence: CASSPYNTQETQYF. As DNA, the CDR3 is TGTGCCAGCTCACCATATAACACCCAAGAGACCCAGTACTTC.

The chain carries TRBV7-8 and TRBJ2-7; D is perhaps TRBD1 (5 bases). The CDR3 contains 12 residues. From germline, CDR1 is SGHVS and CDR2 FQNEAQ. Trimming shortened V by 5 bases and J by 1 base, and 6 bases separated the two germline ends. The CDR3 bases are TGTGCCAGCAGCCCAGGGTCCTACGAGCAGTACTTC. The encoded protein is CASSPGSYEQYF. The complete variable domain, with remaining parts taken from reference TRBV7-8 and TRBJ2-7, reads GAGVSQSPRYKVAKRGQDVALRCDPISGHVSLFWYQQALGQGPEFLTYFQNEAQLDKSGLPSDRFFAERPEGSVSTLKIQRTQQEDSAVYLCASSPGSYEQYFGPGTRLTVT.

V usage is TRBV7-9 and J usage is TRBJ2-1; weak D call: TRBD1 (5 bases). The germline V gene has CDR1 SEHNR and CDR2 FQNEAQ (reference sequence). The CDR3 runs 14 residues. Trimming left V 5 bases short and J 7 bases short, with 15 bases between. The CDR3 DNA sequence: TGTGCCAGCAGCCCTGGCTTCTCAGGGAATGAGCAGTTCTTC. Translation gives CASSPGFSGNEQFF.

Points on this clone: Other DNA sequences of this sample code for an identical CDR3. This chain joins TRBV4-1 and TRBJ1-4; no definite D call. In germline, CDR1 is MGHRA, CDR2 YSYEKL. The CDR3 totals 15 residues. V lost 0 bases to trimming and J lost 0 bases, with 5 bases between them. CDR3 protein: CASSQEGATNEKLFF. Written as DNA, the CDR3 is TGCGCCAGCAGCCAAGAGGGAGCAACTAATGAAAAACTGTTTTTT.

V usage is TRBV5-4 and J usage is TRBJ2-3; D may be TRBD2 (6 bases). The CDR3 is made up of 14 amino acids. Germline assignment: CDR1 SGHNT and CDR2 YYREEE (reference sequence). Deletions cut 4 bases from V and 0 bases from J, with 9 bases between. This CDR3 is CASSNAGSTDTQYF. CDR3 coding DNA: TGTGCCAGCAGCAACGCGGGGAGCACAGATACGCAGTATTTT.

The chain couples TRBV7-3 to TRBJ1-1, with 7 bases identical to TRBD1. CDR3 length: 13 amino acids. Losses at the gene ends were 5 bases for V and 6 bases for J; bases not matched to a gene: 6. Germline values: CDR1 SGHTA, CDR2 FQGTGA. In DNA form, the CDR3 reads TGTGCCAGCAGCACCGGGACAGCATCTGAAGCTTTCTTT. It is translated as CASSTGTASEAFF. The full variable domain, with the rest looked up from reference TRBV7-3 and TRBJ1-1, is GAGVSQTPSNKVTEKGKYVELRCDPISGHTALYWYRQSLGQGPEFLIYFQGTGAADDSGLPNDRFFAVRPEGSVSTLKIQRTERGDSAVYLCASSTGTASEAFFGQGTRLTVV.

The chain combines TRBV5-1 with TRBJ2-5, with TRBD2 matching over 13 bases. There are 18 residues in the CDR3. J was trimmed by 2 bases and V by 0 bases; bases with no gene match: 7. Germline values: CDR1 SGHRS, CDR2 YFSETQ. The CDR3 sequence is CASSLVRTSGGDQETQYF. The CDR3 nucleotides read TGCGCCAGCAGCTTGGTTCGGACTAGCGGGGGTGATCAAGAGACCCAGTACTTC.

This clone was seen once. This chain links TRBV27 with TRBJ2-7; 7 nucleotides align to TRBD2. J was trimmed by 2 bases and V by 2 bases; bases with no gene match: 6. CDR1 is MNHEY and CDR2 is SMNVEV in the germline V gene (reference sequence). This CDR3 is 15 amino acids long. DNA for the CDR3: TGTGCCAGCAGTTTAGCGGGGGAACCAACCTACGAGCAGTACTTC. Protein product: CASSLAGEPTYEQYF.

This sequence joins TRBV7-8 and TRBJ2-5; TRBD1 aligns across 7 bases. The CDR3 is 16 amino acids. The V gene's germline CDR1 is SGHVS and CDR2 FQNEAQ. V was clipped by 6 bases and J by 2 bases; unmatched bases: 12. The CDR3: CASRQTGAGKQETQYF. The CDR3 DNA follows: TGTGCCAGCAGGCAAACAGGGGCCGGGAAACAAGAGACCCAGTACTTC.

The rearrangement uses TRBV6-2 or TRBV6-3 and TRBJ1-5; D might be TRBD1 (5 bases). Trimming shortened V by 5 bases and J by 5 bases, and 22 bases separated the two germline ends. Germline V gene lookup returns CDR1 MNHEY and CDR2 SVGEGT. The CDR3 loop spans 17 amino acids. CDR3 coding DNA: TGTGCCAGCAGTCCCTTACTGACAGATCAGATCCATCAGCCCCAGCATTTT. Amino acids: CASSPLLTDQIHQPQHF.

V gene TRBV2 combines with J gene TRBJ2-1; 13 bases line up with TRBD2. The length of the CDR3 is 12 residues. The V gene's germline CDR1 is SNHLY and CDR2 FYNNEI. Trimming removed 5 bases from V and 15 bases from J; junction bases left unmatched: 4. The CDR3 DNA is TGTGCCAGCAGTCCTTGGACTAGCGGGAGGTTCTTC. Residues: CASSPWTSGRFF.

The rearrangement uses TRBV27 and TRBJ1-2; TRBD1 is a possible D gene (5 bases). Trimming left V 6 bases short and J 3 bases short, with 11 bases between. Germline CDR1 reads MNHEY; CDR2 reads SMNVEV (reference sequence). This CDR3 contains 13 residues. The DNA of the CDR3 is TGTGCCAGCAGCCAAGACAGCTACTATGGCTACACCTTC. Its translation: CASSQDSYYGYTF.

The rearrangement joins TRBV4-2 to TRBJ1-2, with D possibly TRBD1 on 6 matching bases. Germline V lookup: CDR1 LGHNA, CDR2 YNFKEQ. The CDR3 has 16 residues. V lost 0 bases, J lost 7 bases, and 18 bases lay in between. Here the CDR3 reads CASSQEWAGEGSGYTF. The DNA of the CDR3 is TGTGCCAGCAGCCAAGAATGGGCAGGGGAGGGGAGTGGCTACACCTTC.